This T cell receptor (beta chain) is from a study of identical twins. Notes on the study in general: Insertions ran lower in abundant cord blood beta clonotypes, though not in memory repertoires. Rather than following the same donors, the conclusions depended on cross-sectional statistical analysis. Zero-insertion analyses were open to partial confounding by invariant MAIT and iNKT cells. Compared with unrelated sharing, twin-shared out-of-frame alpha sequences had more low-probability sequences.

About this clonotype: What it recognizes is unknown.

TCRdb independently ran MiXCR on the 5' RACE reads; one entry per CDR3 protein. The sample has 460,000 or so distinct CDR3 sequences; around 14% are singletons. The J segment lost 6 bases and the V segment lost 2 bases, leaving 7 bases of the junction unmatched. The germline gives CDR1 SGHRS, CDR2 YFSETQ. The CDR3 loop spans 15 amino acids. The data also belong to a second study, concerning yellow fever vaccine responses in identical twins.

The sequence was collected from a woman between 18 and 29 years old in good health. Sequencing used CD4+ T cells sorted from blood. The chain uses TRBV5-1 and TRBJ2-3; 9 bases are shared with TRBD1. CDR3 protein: CASSFSGQGYDTQYF. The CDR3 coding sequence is TGCGCCAGCAGCTTCTCAGGACAGGGGTACGATACGCAGTATTTT.